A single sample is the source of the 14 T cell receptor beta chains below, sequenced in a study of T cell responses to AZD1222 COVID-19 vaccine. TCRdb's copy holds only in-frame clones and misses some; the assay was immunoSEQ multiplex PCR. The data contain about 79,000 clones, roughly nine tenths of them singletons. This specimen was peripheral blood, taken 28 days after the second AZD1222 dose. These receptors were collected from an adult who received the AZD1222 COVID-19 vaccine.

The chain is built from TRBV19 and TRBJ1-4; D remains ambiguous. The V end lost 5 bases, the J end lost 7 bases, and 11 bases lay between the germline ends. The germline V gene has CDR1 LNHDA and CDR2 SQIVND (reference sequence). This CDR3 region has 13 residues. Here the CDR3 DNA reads TGTGCCAGTAGTGCCGAAAGGAGTGAAAAACTGTTTTTT. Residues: CASSAERSEKLFF.

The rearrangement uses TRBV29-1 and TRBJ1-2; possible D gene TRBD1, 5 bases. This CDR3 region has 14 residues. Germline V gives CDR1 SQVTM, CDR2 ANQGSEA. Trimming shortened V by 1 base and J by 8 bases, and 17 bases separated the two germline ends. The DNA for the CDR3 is TGCAGCGTTGAAGGGGGACTCACCGGGTGGGGCTACACCTTC. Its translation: CSVEGGLTGWGYTF.

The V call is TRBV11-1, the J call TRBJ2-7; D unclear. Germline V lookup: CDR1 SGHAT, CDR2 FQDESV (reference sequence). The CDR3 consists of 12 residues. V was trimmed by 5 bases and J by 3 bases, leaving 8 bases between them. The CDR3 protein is CASSLLRYEQYF. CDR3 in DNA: TGTGCCAGCAGCCTACTCCGCTACGAGCAGTACTTC. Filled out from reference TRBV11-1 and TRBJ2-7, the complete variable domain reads EAEVAQSPRYKITEKSQAVAFWCDPISGHATLYWYRQILGQGPELLVQFQDESVVDDSQLPKDRFSAERLKGVDSTLKIQPAELGDSAMYLCASSLLRYEQYFGPGTRLTVT.

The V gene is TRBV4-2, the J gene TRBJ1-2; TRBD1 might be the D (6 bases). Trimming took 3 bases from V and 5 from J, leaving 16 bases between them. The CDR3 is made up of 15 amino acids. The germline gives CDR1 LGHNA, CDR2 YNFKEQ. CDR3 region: CASSQVLQGNYGYTF. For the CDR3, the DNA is TGTGCCAGCAGCCAGGTGCTACAGGGAAATTATGGCTACACCTTC.

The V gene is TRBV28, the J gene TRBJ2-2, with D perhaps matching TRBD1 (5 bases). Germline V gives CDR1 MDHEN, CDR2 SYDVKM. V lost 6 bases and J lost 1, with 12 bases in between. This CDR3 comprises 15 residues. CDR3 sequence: CASSPTTVNTGELFF. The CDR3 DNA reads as TGTGCCAGCAGCCCTACGACAGTGAACACCGGGGAGCTGTTTTTT.

The CDR3 nucleotides read TGCAGCGCTACTGAGGGACTAGCGCGGGCCTACGAGCAGTACTTC. Translation gives CSATEGLARAYEQYF. The rearrangement joins TRBV29-1 to TRBJ2-7; 10 positions match TRBD2. CDR3 length equals 15 residues. Germline CDR1 reads SQVTM; CDR2 reads ANQGSEA. V was pared by 7 bases and J by 2 bases, with 11 bases of the junction left unmatched.

The CDR3 region has the DNA TGTGCCAGCAGCGTAGCGGGGGGGAGGACTGAAGCTTTCTTT. It yields the protein CASSVAGGRTEAFF. The rearrangement links TRBV9 to TRBJ1-1; D perhaps matches TRBD1 (5 bases). V dropped 0 bases and J dropped 5 bases, with 11 bases sitting between them. The CDR3 sequence is 14 residues long. CDR1 and CDR2 (germline): SGDLS, YYNGEE.

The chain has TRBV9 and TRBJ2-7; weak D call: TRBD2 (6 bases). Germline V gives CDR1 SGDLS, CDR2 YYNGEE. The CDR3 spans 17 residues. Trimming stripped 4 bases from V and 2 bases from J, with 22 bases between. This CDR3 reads CASSPREEGTPPYEQYF. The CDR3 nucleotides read TGTGCCAGCAGCCCGAGAGAGGAGGGCACCCCCCCCTACGAGCAGTACTTC.

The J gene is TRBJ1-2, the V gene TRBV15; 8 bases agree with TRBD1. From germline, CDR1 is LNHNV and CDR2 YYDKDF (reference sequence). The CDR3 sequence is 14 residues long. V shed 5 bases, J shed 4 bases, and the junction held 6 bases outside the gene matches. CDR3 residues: CATSLGQGIYGYTF. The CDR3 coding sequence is TGTGCCACCAGCCTTGGACAGGGTATCTATGGCTACACCTTC.

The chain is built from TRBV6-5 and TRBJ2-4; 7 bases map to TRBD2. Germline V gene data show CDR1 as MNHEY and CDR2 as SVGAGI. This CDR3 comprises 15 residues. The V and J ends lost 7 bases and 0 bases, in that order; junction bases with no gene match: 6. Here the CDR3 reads CASNSVAGAKNIQYF. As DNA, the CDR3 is TGTGCCAGCAACTCTGTAGCGGGAGCCAAAAACATTCAGTACTTC.

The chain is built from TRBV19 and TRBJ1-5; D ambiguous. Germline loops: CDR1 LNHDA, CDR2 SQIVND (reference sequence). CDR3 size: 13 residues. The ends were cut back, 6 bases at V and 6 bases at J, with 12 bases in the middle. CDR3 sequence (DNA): TGTGCCAGTAGCGGGAATGTAGGTCAGCCCCAGCATTTT. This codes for CASSGNVGQPQHF.

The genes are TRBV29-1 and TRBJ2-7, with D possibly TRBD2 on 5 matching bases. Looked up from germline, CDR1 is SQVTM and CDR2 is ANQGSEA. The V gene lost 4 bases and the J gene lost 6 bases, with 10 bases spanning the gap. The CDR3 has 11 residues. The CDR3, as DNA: TGCAGCGTTGGAGAGGGCCTCGAGCAGTACTTC. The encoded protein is CSVGEGLEQYF.

The CDR3 here is CASSESGNPREKLFF. CDR3 DNA: TGTGCCAGCAGCGAATCCGGGAACCCGCGGGAAAAACTGTTTTTT. This rearrangement joins TRBV11-2 to TRBJ1-4; D call uncertain. Germline-derived CDR1 and CDR2 are SGHAT and FQNNGV. The CDR3 runs 15 residues. The V gene lost 5 bases and the J gene lost 8 bases, with 18 bases spanning the gap.

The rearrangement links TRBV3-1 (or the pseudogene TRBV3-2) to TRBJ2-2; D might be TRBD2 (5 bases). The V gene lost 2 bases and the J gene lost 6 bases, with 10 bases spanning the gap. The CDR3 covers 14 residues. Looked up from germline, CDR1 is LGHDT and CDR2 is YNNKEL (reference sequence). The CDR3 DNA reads TGTGCCAGCAGCCAACGCGGAGGCGCCGGGGAGCTGTTTTTT. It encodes CASSQRGGAGELFF.